Shown below are 12 T cell receptor beta chains from a single sample sequenced in a study of T cells in localized non-small cell lung cancer. Only in-frame clones appear in the TCRdb table, and some are missing; sequencing was by immunoSEQ multiplex PCR. The top ten clones hold less than 5% of a sample with about 32,000 clones, 88% of them seen once. Material: peripheral blood mononuclear cells, obtained before any cancer treatment. Every receptor here comes from a woman aged 35 to 75 with stage III lung adenocarcinoma.

The rearrangement uses TRBV5-1 and TRBJ1-6; D might be TRBD1 (6 bases). The CDR3 has 14 residues. The ends were cut back, 0 bases at V and 7 bases at J, with 8 bases in the middle. The V gene's germline CDR1 is SGHRS and CDR2 YFSETQ. CDR3 sequence: CASSLGDTNSPLHF. CDR3 in DNA: TGCGCCAGCAGCTTGGGGGACACCAATTCACCCCTCCACTTT.

The chain joins TRBV21-1 to TRBJ1-2. TRBV21-1 is reported as a pseudogene. This CDR3 contains 12 residues. The CDR3 reads CASTQGRVGYTF. As DNA, the CDR3 is TGTGCCAGCACCCAAGGGAGGGTTGGCTACACCTTC.

The J gene is TRBJ2-1, the V gene TRBV28; 8 nucleotides line up with TRBD2. Germline CDR1 is MDHEN and CDR2 is SYDVKM. The V gene end was trimmed by 4 bases and the J gene end by 4 bases; junction bases not matched to a gene: 9. The CDR3 is 16 residues long. This CDR3 is CASSSKRERFYNEQFF. The CDR3 DNA is TGTGCCAGCAGTTCCAAGCGGGAGCGCTTTTACAATGAGCAGTTCTTC.

The CDR3 protein is CSVAHSLNTEAFF. The DNA of the CDR3 is TGCAGCGTTGCTCACAGCCTGAACACTGAAGCTTTCTTT. The chain carries TRBV29-1 and TRBJ1-1, with D hard to call. CDR1 is SQVTM and CDR2 is ANQGSEA in the germline V gene. This CDR3 has 13 residues. The ends were cut back, 4 bases at V and 0 bases at J, with 9 bases in the middle.

This CDR3 is CASSYRVSGNTIYF. In DNA, the CDR3 is TGTGCCAGCAGTTACCGGGTCTCTGGAAACACCATATATTTT. This chain links TRBV6-5 with TRBJ1-3; D unresolved. Trimming removed 2 bases at V and 0 bases at J, with 5 bases between. This CDR3 spans 14 amino acids. Per germline, CDR1 MNHEY and CDR2 SVGAGI.

J is TRBJ2-7 and V is TRBV10-3; TRBD2 is a possible D gene (5 bases). The CDR3 sequence is 14 residues long. Germline V lookup: CDR1 ENHRY, CDR2 SYGVKD. V dropped 6 bases and J dropped 1 base, with 13 bases sitting between them. This CDR3 is CAIRHDRRSYEQYF. For the CDR3, the DNA is TGTGCCATCAGACATGATCGGAGGTCCTACGAGCAGTACTTC.

The genes are TRBV29-1 and TRBJ2-3; 7 bases line up with TRBD2. Germline trimming cut 4 bases from V and 4 bases from J; bases unmatched to any gene: 8. Germline V gene lookup returns CDR1 SQVTM and CDR2 ANQGSEA. This CDR3 region has 14 residues. The DNA of the CDR3 is TGCAGCGTTGGTGGCGGGAGCGGGGCAGATACGCAGTATTTT. Amino acid sequence: CSVGGGSGADTQYF.

The chain combines TRBV13 with TRBJ2-1; D may be TRBD1 (6 bases). The CDR3 is 15 amino acids. V was cut by 5 bases and J by 6 bases, with 17 bases left in between. CDR1 PRHDT and CDR2 FYEKMQ come from the germline V gene (reference sequence). The DNA for the CDR3 is TGTGCCAGCAGCGTCATGAGGGGGTTGGGCAATGAGCAGTTCTTC. As protein: CASSVMRGLGNEQFF.

The V call is TRBV4-3, the J call TRBJ1-2; perhaps TRBD1 as D (6 bases). V lost 0 bases, J lost 4 bases, and 27 bases lay in between. This CDR3 is built from 20 residues. Germline V lookup: CDR1 LGHNA, CDR2 YSLEER. This CDR3 reads CASSQDQTQAASGDTYGYTF. As DNA, the CDR3 is TGCGCCAGCAGCCAAGATCAGACCCAGGCCGCATCAGGGGATACCTATGGCTACACCTTC.

The CDR3 protein is CASSPPGAVSFYEQYF. The CDR3 DNA follows: TGTGCCAGCAGCCCTCCAGGAGCGGTGAGCTTCTACGAGCAGTACTTC. This chain links TRBV11-2 with TRBJ2-7; a possible D gene is TRBD2 (5 bases). The CDR3 has 16 amino acids. The V end lost 5 bases, the J end lost 3 bases, and 20 bases lay between the germline ends. Germline V lookup: CDR1 SGHAT, CDR2 FQNNGV.

The chain has TRBV6-1 and TRBJ1-5; 9 nucleotides agree with TRBD1. CDR3 length equals 14 residues. Germline V gene data show CDR1 as MNHNS and CDR2 as SASEGT. V gave up 0 bases and J gave up 9 bases; unmatched junction bases: 3. The CDR3 is CASSEASTGGPQHF. In DNA, the CDR3 is TGTGCCAGCAGTGAAGCGTCGACAGGGGGGCCCCAGCATTTT.

V is TRBV9 and J is TRBJ1-1; 9 bases are a match to TRBD1. Germline CDR1 reads SGDLS; CDR2 reads YYNGEE. There are 16 residues in the CDR3. The ends lost 0 bases at V and 6 bases at J; junction bases unmatched: 9. The CDR3: CASSVALQQGASEAFF. CDR3 coding DNA: TGTGCCAGCAGCGTAGCCCTACAACAGGGGGCGTCTGAAGCTTTCTTT.